This T cell receptor beta chain was profiled in a study of blood T cell repertoires in COVID-19. Overall study context: Both acute and convalescent COVID-19 samples were obtained from the United States, Italy and Spain. PBMCs, B-cell-depleted T cells, or T cells provided the cDNA or gDNA that made up the material.

The length of the CDR3 is 17 residues. The V gene's germline CDR1 is SGHRS and CDR2 YFSETQ. The V gene end was trimmed by 0 bases and the J gene end by 1 base; junction bases not matched to a gene: 8. In the original processing: Estimation of nucleated cell counts relied on the amplification of reference gene primers. Using immunoSEQ multiplex PCR, the repertoire was profiled, and TCRdb retains in-frame clones only, with some absent. V and J calls plus clone size are reproduced from that table; the DNA served to infer D and trimming. The table has 85,000 to 120,000 clones, around four fifths seen once; the top ten hold just under 10%.

J is TRBJ2-3 and V is TRBV5-1; 7 bases are shared with TRBD2. Sequencing input: peripheral blood. The clonotype comes from a man aged 40-49 years with active or convalescent COVID-19. CDR3 loop: CASSLDASGAGTDTQYF. CDR3 nucleotides: TGCGCCAGCAGCTTGGATGCCAGCGGGGCGGGCACAGATACGCAGTATTTT.